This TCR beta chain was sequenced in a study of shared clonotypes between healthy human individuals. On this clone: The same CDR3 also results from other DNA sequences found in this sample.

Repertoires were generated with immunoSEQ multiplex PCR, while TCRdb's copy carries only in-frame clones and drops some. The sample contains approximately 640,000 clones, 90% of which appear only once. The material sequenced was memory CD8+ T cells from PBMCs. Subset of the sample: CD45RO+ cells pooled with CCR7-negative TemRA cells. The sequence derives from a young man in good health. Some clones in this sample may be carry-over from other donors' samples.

CDR3 coding DNA: TGTGCCAGCAGTTACTCAGGTGGGGCCGGGGAGCTGTTTTTT. It codes for CASSYSGGAGELFF. The chain has TRBV6-5 and TRBJ2-2, with D unclear. The CDR3 totals 14 residues. V lost 0 bases and J 6 bases, leaving 8 bases between the germline ends. The germline V gene has CDR1 MNHEY and CDR2 SVGAGI.